The entry that follows covers one TCR beta chain sequence. CDR3 length: 16 amino acids. Trimming removed 2 bases at V and 0 bases at J, with 12 bases between. CDR1 and CDR2 (germline): SGHNT, YYREEE (reference sequence). Authors' data handling: Scientists estimated how many nucleated cells there were by amplifying reference gene primers. Produced via immunoSEQ multiplex PCR; TCRdb's table is partial and in-frame only. The V and J calls and clone size are taken from that table; D and trimming were inferred from the DNA. The data show roughly 200,000 clones, about 85% seen once. Donors were grouped by their self-reported clinical history. These data originate in a study of blood T cell repertoires in COVID-19.

The sample consisted of PBMCs or T cells enriched from blood (not recorded which). This sequence joins TRBV5-4 and TRBJ1-5; the D gene is possibly TRBD1 (6 bases). The TCR originated in a man aged 35-49 years who had recovered from COVID-19. CDR3 coding DNA: TGTGCCAGCAGCTTAGGGGGTCCCCATAGCAATCAGCCCCAGCATTTT. This codes for CASSLGGPHSNQPQHF.